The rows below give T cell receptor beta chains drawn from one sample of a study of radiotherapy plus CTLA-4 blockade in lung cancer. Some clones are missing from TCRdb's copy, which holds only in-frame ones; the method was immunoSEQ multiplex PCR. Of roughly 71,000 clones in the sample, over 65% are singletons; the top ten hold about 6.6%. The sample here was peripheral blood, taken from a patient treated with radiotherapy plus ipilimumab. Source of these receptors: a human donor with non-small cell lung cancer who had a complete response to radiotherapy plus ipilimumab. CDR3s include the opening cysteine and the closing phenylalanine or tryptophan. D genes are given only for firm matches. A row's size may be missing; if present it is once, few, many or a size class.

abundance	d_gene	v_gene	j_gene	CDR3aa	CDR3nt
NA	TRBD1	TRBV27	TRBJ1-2	CASSLNRGWGYTF	TGTGCCAGCAGTTTAAACAGGGGGTGGGGCTACACCTTC
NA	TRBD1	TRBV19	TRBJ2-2	CASRDDRVLRTGELFF	TGTGCCAGTAGGGACGACAGGGTCTTGCGGACCGGGGAGCTGTTTTTT
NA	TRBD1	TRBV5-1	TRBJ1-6	CASSLYGSGTGGGSPLHF	TGCGCCAGCAGCTTGTACGGGTCGGGCACAGGGGGCGGATCACCCCTCCACTTT
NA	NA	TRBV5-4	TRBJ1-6	CASSKGGEVYNSPLHF	TGTGCCAGCAGTAAAGGGGGGGAAGTCTATAATTCACCCCTCCACTTT
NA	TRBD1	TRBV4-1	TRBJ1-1	CASSRFGQGEGGTEAFF	TGCGCCAGCAGCCGCTTTGGACAGGGGGAAGGGGGCACTGAAGCTTTCTTT
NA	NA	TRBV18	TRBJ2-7	CASSPSPNEQYF	TGTGCCAGCTCACCATCCCCCAACGAGCAGTACTTC
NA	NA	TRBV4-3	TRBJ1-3	CASSQDNGAGNTIYF	TGCGCCAGCAGCCAAGATAACGGGGCTGGAAACACCATATATTTT
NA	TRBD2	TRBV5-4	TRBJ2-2	CASSFGGGNTGELFF	TGTGCCAGCAGCTTTGGCGGGGGAAACACCGGGGAGCTGTTTTTT
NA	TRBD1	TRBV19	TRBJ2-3	CASSIARTGQDTQYF	TGTGCCAGTAGTATAGCCAGGACAGGGCAAGATACGCAGTATTTT
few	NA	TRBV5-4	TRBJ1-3	CASSRDNPKGNTIYF	TGTGCCAGCAGTCGAGACAATCCAAAGGGAAACACCATATATTTT
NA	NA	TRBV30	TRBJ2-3	CASGAGLASGGDTQYF	TGTGCCTCGGGGGCAGGGCTGGCTAGCGGAGGAGATACGCAGTATTTT
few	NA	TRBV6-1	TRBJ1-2	CASSEGLDRTYGYTF	TGTGCCAGCAGTGAAGGCCTGGACCGAACCTATGGCTACACCTTC
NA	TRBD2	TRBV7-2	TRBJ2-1	CASSSQRGPSYNEQFF	TGTGCCAGCAGCTCACAGCGGGGGCCCTCCTACAATGAGCAGTTCTTC
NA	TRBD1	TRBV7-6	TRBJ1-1	CASSAAPQGMNTEAFF	TGTGCCAGCAGCGCGGCACCACAGGGGATGAACACTGAAGCTTTCTTT
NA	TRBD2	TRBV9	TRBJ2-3	CASSVATGGPADTQYF	TGTGCCAGCAGCGTAGCGACGGGAGGGCCTGCAGATACGCAGTATTTT
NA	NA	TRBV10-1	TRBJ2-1	CASNRQEYNEQFF	TGCGCCAGCAACAGACAGGAATACAATGAGCAGTTCTTC
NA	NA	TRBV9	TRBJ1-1	CASSGGHMNTEAFF	TGTGCCAGCAGCGGAGGACATATGAACACTGAAGCTTTCTTT
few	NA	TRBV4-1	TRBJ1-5	CASSQDRAGTQPQHF	TGCGCCAGCAGCCAAGATCGGGCAGGGACTCAGCCCCAGCATTTT
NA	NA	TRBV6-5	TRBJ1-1	CASSYSILLTGRSAFF	TGTGCCAGCAGTTACTCGATACTATTGACGGGGAGATCGGCTTTCTTT
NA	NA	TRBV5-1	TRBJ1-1	CASSFQGNTEAFF	TGCGCCAGCAGCTTCCAGGGGAACACTGAAGCTTTCTTT
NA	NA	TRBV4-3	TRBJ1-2	CASSQVVRGYGYTF	TGCGCCAGCAGCCAAGTGGTTCGGGGCTATGGCTACACCTTC
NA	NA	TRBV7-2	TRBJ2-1	CASSSKVGYNEQFF	TGTGCCAGCAGCTCCAAGGTGGGATACAATGAGCAGTTCTTC
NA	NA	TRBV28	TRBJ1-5	CASSLPRAGRGGQPQHF	TGTGCCAGCAGTTTGCCCCGGGCAGGTAGAGGTGGTCAGCCCCAGCATTTT
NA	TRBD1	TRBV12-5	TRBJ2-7	CASGSSGQGYEQYF	TGTGCTAGTGGTTCTTCGGGACAGGGCTACGAGCAGTACTTC
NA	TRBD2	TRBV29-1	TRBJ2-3	CSAGTSGRVETQYF	TGCAGCGCCGGGACTAGCGGGAGAGTTGAGACGCAGTATTTT
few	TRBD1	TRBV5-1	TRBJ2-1	CASSEQGDDEQFF	TGCGCCAGCAGCGAGCAGGGGGATGATGAGCAGTTCTTC
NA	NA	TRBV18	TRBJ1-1	CASSPSRDTEAFF	TGTGCCAGCTCACCATCCAGAGACACTGAAGCTTTCTTT
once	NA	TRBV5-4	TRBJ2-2	CASSLEPDTNTGELFF	TGTGCCAGCAGCTTGGAGCCGGACACGAACACCGGGGAGCTGTTTTTT
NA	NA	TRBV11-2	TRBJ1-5	CASSLGGGYSNQPQHF	TGTGCCAGCAGCTTAGGGGGGGGGTACAGCAATCAGCCCCAGCATTTT
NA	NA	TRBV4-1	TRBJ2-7	CASSQGARIPDSYEQYF	TGCGCCAGCAGCCAAGGGGCGCGGATACCCGACTCCTACGAGCAGTACTTC
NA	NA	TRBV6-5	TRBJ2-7	CASSYSYGGASYEQYF	TGTGCCAGCAGTTACTCGTACGGGGGAGCCTCCTACGAGCAGTACTTC
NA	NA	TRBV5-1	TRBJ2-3	CASNPGARADTQYF	TGCGCCAGCAATCCGGGGGCAAGGGCAGATACGCAGTATTTT
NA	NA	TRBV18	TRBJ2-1	CASSPPPGAGMSEQFF	TGTGCCAGCTCACCACCGCCGGGGGCAGGGATGAGTGAGCAGTTCTTC
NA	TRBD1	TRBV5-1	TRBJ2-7	CASSSQGSYEQYF	TGCGCCAGCAGCTCACAGGGGTCCTACGAGCAGTACTTC
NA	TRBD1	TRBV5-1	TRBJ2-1	CASSLDRRDRGQMSSYNEQFF	TGCGCCAGCAGCTTGGATCGAAGGGACAGAGGCCAAATGAGCTCCTACAATGAGCAGTTCTTC
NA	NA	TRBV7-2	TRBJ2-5	CASSPQGKGTETQYF	TGTGCCAGCAGCCCCCAAGGGAAGGGGACGGAGACCCAGTACTTC
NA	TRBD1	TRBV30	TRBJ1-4	CAWSRNRGGGEKLFF	TGTGCCTGGAGTCGCAACAGGGGGGGCGGAGAAAAACTGTTTTTT
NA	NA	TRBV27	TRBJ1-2	CASKSPDYGYTF	TGTGCCAGCAAATCGCCAGACTATGGCTACACCTTC
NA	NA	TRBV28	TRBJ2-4	CASSFLRDIQYF	TGTGCCAGCAGTTTTCTGAGAGACATTCAGTACTTC
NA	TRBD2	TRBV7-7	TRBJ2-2	CASSSSSGRWNTGELFF	TGTGCTAGCAGCTCTTCTAGCGGGAGGTGGAACACCGGGGAGCTGTTTTTT
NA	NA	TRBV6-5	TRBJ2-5	CASSLDHGETQYF	TGTGCCAGCAGTTTAGACCATGGGGAGACCCAGTACTTC
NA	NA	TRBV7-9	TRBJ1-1	CASSLGGGAITEAFF	TGTGCCAGCAGCTTAGGTGGGGGCGCGATTACTGAAGCTTTCTTT
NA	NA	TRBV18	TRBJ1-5	CASSMDPNQPQHF	TGTGCCAGCTCAATGGACCCAAATCAGCCCCAGCATTTT
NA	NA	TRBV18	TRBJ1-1	CASSPQGDVATAEAFF	TGTGCCAGCTCACCACAGGGAGATGTGGCCACCGCGGAGGCTTTCTTT
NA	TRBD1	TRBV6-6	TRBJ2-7	CASKGAGVAYEQYF	TGTGCCAGCAAGGGGGCAGGGGTTGCCTACGAGCAGTACTTC
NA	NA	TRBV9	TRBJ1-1	CASSVVGGGQEAFF	TGTGCCAGCAGCGTAGTTGGTGGGGGGCAGGAAGCTTTCTTT
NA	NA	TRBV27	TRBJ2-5	CASSRAGSGSQETQYF	TGTGCCAGCAGCCGGGCCGGTAGCGGTTCTCAAGAGACCCAGTACTTC
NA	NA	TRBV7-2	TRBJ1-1	CASSLGWGEVNTEAFF	TGTGCCAGCAGCTTAGGTTGGGGGGAAGTGAACACTGAAGCTTTCTTT
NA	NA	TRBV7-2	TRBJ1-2	CASSPERGRYGYTF	TGTGCCAGCAGCCCCGAGCGGGGAAGATATGGCTACACCTTC
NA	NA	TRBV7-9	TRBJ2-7	CASSLVSGGGEQYF	TGTGCCAGCAGCTTAGTGTCCGGAGGCGGGGAGCAGTACTTC
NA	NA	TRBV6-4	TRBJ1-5	CASRNQPQHF	TGTGCCAGCAGGAATCAGCCCCAGCATTTT
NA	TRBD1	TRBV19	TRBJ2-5	CASSIRDREETQYF	TGTGCCAGTAGTATTCGGGACAGGGAAGAGACCCAGTACTTC